This T cell receptor beta chain was profiled in a study of T cell changes during pregnancy in multiple sclerosis. Repertoires were generated with immunoSEQ multiplex PCR, while TCRdb's copy carries only in-frame clones and drops some. The sample comprises roughly 100,000 clones, roughly 93% of which are singletons, and about 0.89% rests with the top ten. The CDR3 loop spans 14 amino acids. Trimming stripped 4 bases from V and 0 bases from J, with 9 bases between. Germline V gene data show CDR1 as ENHRY and CDR2 as SYGVKD. The sequence was obtained from a female donor with multiple sclerosis, enrolled in a pregnancy study. This sample comprised peripheral blood, obtained after pregnancy. The rearrangement joins TRBV10-3 to TRBJ1-1; D unresolved. The CDR3 loop reads CAISGYSMNTEAFF. DNA of the CDR3: TGTGCCATCAGTGGCTACAGCATGAACACTGAAGCTTTCTTT.